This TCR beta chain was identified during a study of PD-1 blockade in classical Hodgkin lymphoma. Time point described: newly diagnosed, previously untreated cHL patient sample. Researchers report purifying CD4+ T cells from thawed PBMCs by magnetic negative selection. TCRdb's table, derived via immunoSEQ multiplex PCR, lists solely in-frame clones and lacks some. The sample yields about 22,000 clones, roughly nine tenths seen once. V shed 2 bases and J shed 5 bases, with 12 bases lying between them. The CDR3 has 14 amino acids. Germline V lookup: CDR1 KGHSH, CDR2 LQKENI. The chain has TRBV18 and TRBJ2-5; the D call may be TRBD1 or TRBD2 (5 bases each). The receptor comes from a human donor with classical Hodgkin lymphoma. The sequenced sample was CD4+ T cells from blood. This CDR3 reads CASSPISGDETQYF. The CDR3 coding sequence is TGTGCCAGCTCACCAATCTCCGGGGACGAGACCCAGTACTTC.